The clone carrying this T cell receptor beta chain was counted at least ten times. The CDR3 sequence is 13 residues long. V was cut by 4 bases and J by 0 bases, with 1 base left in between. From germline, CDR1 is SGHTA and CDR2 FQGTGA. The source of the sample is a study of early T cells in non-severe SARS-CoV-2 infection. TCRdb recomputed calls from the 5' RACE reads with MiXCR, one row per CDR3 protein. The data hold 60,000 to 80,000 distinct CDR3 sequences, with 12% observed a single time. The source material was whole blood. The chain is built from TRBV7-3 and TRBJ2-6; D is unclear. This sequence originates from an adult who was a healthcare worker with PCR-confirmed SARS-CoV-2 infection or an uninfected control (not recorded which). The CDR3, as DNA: TGTGCCAGCAGCTCCTCTGGGGCCAACGTCCTGACTTTC. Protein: CASSSSGANVLTF.